This record concerns one T cell receptor (beta chain) sequence. This sample includes further DNA sequences coding for the same CDR3. In germline, CDR1 is KGHSH, CDR2 LQKENI. V was cut by 3 bases and J by 3 bases, with 9 bases left in between. The CDR3 contains 13 residues. These data originate in a study of shared clonotypes between healthy human individuals. CD8 cells regarded as naive lacked CD45RO, were positively chosen for CCR7, and omitted terminally differentiated effector memory CD45RA+ cells. In the sorted-subset replicate PCRs, around 0.2 ug DNA, 25,000 to 30,000 T cell genomes, was used. Only in-frame clones appear in the TCRdb table, and some are missing; sequencing was by immunoSEQ multiplex PCR. The sample records about 2 million clones, roughly 94% being singletons.

Sample: naive CD8+ T cells sorted from blood. The source is a man between 18 and 35 years old in good health. The chain uses TRBV18 and TRBJ2-7; no clear D gene. The CDR3 nucleotides are TGTGCCAGCTCACCTGGCGGCAACTACGAGCAGTACTTC. This sequence encodes CASSPGGNYEQYF.